This T cell receptor (beta chain) was found in a study of identical twins. Study-wide results and limits: Models underpredicted monozygotic twin sharing of out-of-frame TCR alpha. Conclusions were drawn cross-sectionally by statistical analysis, without following the same donors. Invariant T cells like MAIT and iNKT could partly confound the zero-insertion analyses.

In TCRdb, the 5' RACE reads were re-called with MiXCR into one record per CDR3 protein. The table lists around 470,000 distinct CDR3 sequences, 13% to 15% of them singletons. Every one of the donors was a healthy Caucasian. Regarding this clonotype: Its matching antigen is unknown.

The germline CDR1 and CDR2 sequences are LGHDT and YNNKEL (reference sequence). V shed 0 bases and J shed 4 bases, with 9 bases lying between them. This CDR3 is built from 14 residues. Separately, the same data were catalogued under a study of yellow fever vaccine responses in identical twins.

The V gene is TRBV3-1, the J gene TRBJ1-2, with D hard to call. The sequenced sample was CD4+ T cells sorted from blood. The source of this sequence is a woman between 18 and 29 years old in good health. The CDR3 spells CASSQDLVGYGYTF. DNA for the CDR3: TGTGCCAGCAGCCAAGATCTTGTCGGCTATGGCTACACCTTC. Complete variable domain (other parts from reference TRBV3-1 and TRBJ1-2): DTAVSQTPKYLVTQMGNDKSIKCEQNLGHDTMYWYKQDSKKFLKIMFSYNNKELIINETVPNRFSPKSPDKAHLNLHINSLELGDSAVYFCASSQDLVGYGYTFGSGTRLTVV.